Included here is one T cell receptor beta chain sequence, with context. No antigen is known for it. This entry is derived from a study of cytomegalovirus exposure and HLA in healthy donors. Findings and caveats of the study: In a later analysis, CMV-associated beta chains were mostly HLA-associated, it appeared. Likely technical artifact: a cluster of highly shared sequence variants.

CDR3 length: 14 amino acids. CDR1 and CDR2 (germline): LNHDA, SQIVND (reference sequence). V lost 6 bases, J lost 8 bases, and 5 bases stayed unmatched. 13 Jbeta primers and 60 Vbeta primers were used for the PCR. Method: immunoSEQ multiplex PCR; TCRdb's copy keeps in-frame clones and lacks some. Its clone listing holds approximately 79,000 clones. V gene TRBV19 combines with J gene TRBJ1-4, with 11 bases aligning to TRBD1. This clonotype originated in a boy between 10 and 17 years old in good health and CMV-seronegative. The sample taken for sequencing was PBMCs. CDR3 nucleotide sequence: TGTGCCAGTAGGAAGGACAGGGGGCGAGAAAAACTGTTTTTT. Protein sequence: CASRKDRGREKLFF.